The clone carrying this TCR beta chain occurred a few times. Its antigen is currently unknown. Sequencing of the DNA from cultured CD4+ T cells was carried out with the Oncomine TCR Beta short-read assay. MiXCR, applied by TCRdb to the PCR reads, yields one record per CDR3 protein. The sample lists some 16,000 distinct CDR3 sequences, approximately 53% occurring once. This entry is derived from a study of vaccination and CD4 T cells after COVID-19. Described treatment: roughly ten-day PBMC culture with coronavirus spike peptide pools or control peptides (ViraFEST assay). This CDR3 is built from 16 residues. The V gene's germline CDR1 is MNHNS and CDR2 SASEGT. Losses at the gene ends were 7 bases for V and 5 bases for J; bases not matched to a gene: 14.

This material consisted of cultured CD4+ T cells from blood, taken after SARS-CoV-2 vaccination. The sequence was obtained from a human donor with COVID-19. The V call is TRBV6-1, the J call TRBJ1-5, with 7 nucleotides matching TRBD1. CDR3 sequence (DNA): TGTGCCAGCACCCTCATGGGCCAGGGGGTCGATCAGCCCCAGCATTTT. It encodes CASTLMGQGVDQPQHF.